Listed below are T cell receptor beta chains from one sample, sequenced in a study of blood T cell repertoires in COVID-19. The table came from immunoSEQ multiplex PCR; TCRdb's copy has only in-frame clones and leaves some out. The sample has 65,000 to 75,000 clones; more than 75% are singletons. The sequencing sample was made of peripheral blood. The receptor source for this set is a man aged 45-60 years with acute or convalescent COVID-19. The CDR3 runs from the conserved cysteine through the conserved F or W. The order of the fields is D gene, clone size, V gene, J gene, CDR3 protein, CDR3 DNA. D genes are given only for firm matches. Clone size is stated in some rows and not others, as once, few, many or a class when expanded.

.,.,TRBV11-3,TRBJ2-2,CASSLAGGSGELFF,TGTGCCAGCAGCTTGGCAGGGGGGTCCGGGGAGCTGTTTTTT
TRBD2,.,TRBV28,TRBJ2-4,CASTPGGLAKNIQYF,TGTGCCAGCACACCGGGAGGCCTAGCCAAAAACATTCAGTACTTC
.,.,TRBV27,TRBJ1-2,CASSPQSGVVGYTF,TGTGCCAGCAGTCCCCAGTCAGGGGTCGTCGGCTACACCTTC
.,.,TRBV2,TRBJ1-1,CASSDQGNTEAFF,TGTGCCAGCAGTGATCAGGGGAACACTGAAGCTTTCTTT
.,.,TRBV19,TRBJ2-6,CASSIVGGLGANVLTF,TGTGCCAGTAGTATAGTTGGAGGGTTGGGGGCCAACGTCCTGACTTTC
TRBD1,.,TRBV28,TRBJ2-1,CASSLHRQGIRNEQFF,TGTGCCAGCAGTTTACATAGACAGGGGATCCGGAATGAGCAGTTCTTC
TRBD1,once,TRBV4-1,TRBJ1-5,CASSQGASIGTVHQPQHF,TGCGCCAGCAGCCAAGGGGCCTCGATCGGGACAGTTCACCAGCCCCAGCATTTT
.,.,TRBV29-1,TRBJ1-4,CSVVFGGRVTNEKLFF,TGCAGCGTTGTGTTTGGGGGCCGGGTTACTAATGAAAAACTGTTTTTT
.,.,TRBV9,TRBJ2-7,CASSGGGDYEQYF,TGTGCCAGCAGCGGTGGCGGGGACTACGAGCAGTACTTC
TRBD1,.,TRBV24-1,TRBJ1-2,CATSDWDRGTGYTF,TGTGCCACCAGTGATTGGGACAGGGGGACTGGCTACACCTTC
.,.,TRBV18,TRBJ2-1,CASSRGTVGRYYNEQFF,TGTGCCAGCTCACGGGGGACAGTTGGGAGGTACTACAATGAGCAGTTCTTC
.,.,TRBV19,TRBJ1-5,CATTTGFNQPQHF,TGTGCCACTACAACAGGGTTCAATCAGCCCCAGCATTTT
.,once,TRBV20-1,TRBJ2-7,CSANPAYEQYF,TGCAGTGCTAACCCGGCCTACGAGCAGTACTTC
.,.,TRBV7-9,TRBJ1-6,CASSLQATNSPLHF,TGTGCCAGCAGCTTACAGGCGACTAATTCACCCCTCCACTTT
.,.,TRBV27,TRBJ1-6,CASSLSAGTRGNSPLHF,TGTGCCAGCAGTTTATCAGCGGGTACAAGGGGAAATTCACCCCTCCACTTT
TRBD1,.,TRBV19,TRBJ2-1,CASTRTGYDEQFF,TGTGCCAGTACTAGGACAGGGTATGATGAGCAGTTCTTC
.,.,TRBV15,TRBJ2-7,CATSRGGQGHEQYF,TGTGCCACCAGCAGAGGCGGACAAGGGCACGAGCAGTACTTC
.,.,TRBV5-1,TRBJ2-2,CASSWGRTGELFF,TGCGCCAGCAGCTGGGGGCGTACCGGGGAGCTGTTTTTT
.,.,TRBV7-3,TRBJ1-5,CASSSRGGRPQTPYSNQPQHF,TGTGCCAGCAGCTCTAGGGGGGGCCGACCCCAGACCCCCTATAGCAATCAGCCCCAGCATTTT
.,.,TRBV7-2,TRBJ1-2,CASSLKPSGYGYTF,TGTGCCAGCAGCTTAAAGCCCTCTGGCTATGGCTACACCTTC
.,.,TRBV6-5,TRBJ2-6,CASSYWRGGGANVLTF,TGTGCCAGCAGTTACTGGCGGGGAGGTGGGGCCAACGTCCTGACTTTC
TRBD1,.,TRBV4-3,TRBJ1-2,CASSQDRTGAGYTF,TGCGCCAGCAGCCAAGATCGGACAGGGGCTGGCTACACCTTC
.,.,TRBV29-1,TRBJ2-3,CSTHSGDTQYF,TGCAGCACCCACTCGGGGGATACGCAGTATTTT
.,.,TRBV9,TRBJ1-2,CASSVEGLGFYGYTF,TGTGCCAGCAGCGTGGAGGGATTGGGGTTCTATGGCTACACCTTC
.,.,TRBV28,TRBJ1-2,CASSRGGYGYTF,TGTGCCAGTAGTAGGGGAGGCTATGGCTACACCTTC
.,.,TRBV9,TRBJ2-2,CASSGTQAGELFF,TGTGCCAGCAGCGGTACTCAGGCCGGGGAGCTGTTTTTT
TRBD1,.,TRBV5-5,TRBJ1-2,CASSVGTGLHGYTF,TGTGCCAGCAGCGTAGGGACAGGGCTTCACGGCTACACCTTC
.,.,TRBV5-1,TRBJ2-2,CASSFTPGHYTGELFF,TGCGCCAGCAGCTTTACACCGGGACACTACACCGGGGAGCTGTTTTTT
.,once,TRBV28,TRBJ2-7,CASSSPREQYF,TGTGCCAGCAGTTCCCCTCGCGAGCAGTACTTC
TRBD1,once,TRBV28,TRBJ2-2,CASQTGTGDTGELFF,TGTGCCAGCCAAACCGGGACAGGGGACACCGGGGAGCTGTTTTTT
TRBD1,.,TRBV2,TRBJ1-5,CASSERGTGRQPQHF,TGTGCCAGCAGTGAAAGAGGGACAGGGAGGCAGCCCCAGCATTTT
TRBD1,once,TRBV7-9,TRBJ2-3,CASSLDRGDRDTQYF,TGTGCCAGCAGCTTAGACAGGGGCGATAGGGATACGCAGTATTTT
TRBD2,.,TRBV5-8,TRBJ2-5,CASRPPGLVETQYF,TGTGCCAGCAGACCTCCGGGACTAGTGGAGACCCAGTACTTC
TRBD2,.,TRBV10-3,TRBJ2-2,CAIRDPGLAGGSNTGELFF,TGTGCCATCAGAGACCCGGGACTAGCGGGGGGCTCGAACACCGGGGAGCTGTTTTTT
TRBD2,.,TRBV5-1,TRBJ2-3,CASSLPTAGGRTDTQYF,TGCGCCAGCAGCTTGCCCACAGCGGGAGGGCGCACAGATACGCAGTATTTT
TRBD2,.,TRBV6-5,TRBJ2-1,CASSYSGGEYNEQFF,TGTGCCAGCAGTTATAGCGGGGGGGAGTACAATGAGCAGTTCTTC
.,.,TRBV7-6,TRBJ2-2,CASSPFNTGELFF,TGTGCCAGCAGCCCTTTTAACACCGGGGAGCTGTTTTTT
.,.,TRBV28,TRBJ1-2,CASSPPQVNYGYTF,TGTGCCAGCAGTCCTCCACAGGTTAACTATGGCTACACCTTC
TRBD1,.,TRBV4-3,TRBJ2-1,CASSQGQPGDYEQFF,TGCGCCAGCAGCCAGGGACAGCCGGGTGATTATGAGCAGTTCTTC
TRBD1,.,TRBV6-2/TRBV6-3,TRBJ1-2,CASSSSLDRVVLGYTF,TGTGCCAGCAGTTCCAGCCTGGACAGGGTCGTTTTGGGCTACACCTTC
TRBD2,.,TRBV7-9,TRBJ2-2,CASRRLAGLAKGELFF,TGTGCCAGCAGACGACTAGCGGGCCTCGCGAAGGGGGAGCTGTTTTTT
TRBD2,.,TRBV23-1,TRBJ2-5,CASSQSAGREETQYF,TGCGCCAGCAGTCAATCTGCAGGGAGGGAAGAGACCCAGTACTTC
.,.,TRBV9,TRBJ2-3,CASSVGGRRTDTQYF,TGTGCCAGCAGCGTAGGAGGGAGGCGCACAGATACGCAGTATTTT
TRBD2,once,TRBV28,TRBJ2-1,CASSLSGRMGLAGGGSYNEQFF,TGTGCCAGCAGTTTGAGTGGAAGGATGGGACTAGCGGGAGGGGGCTCCTACAATGAGCAGTTCTTC
.,.,TRBV6-4,TRBJ2-3,CASSGPLGTQYF,TGTGCCAGCAGTGGACCCCTGGGCACGCAGTATTTT
.,once,TRBV9,TRBJ1-2,CASSVAGSHSQGNGYTF,TGTGCCAGCAGCGTAGCAGGGTCCCATTCCCAGGGCAATGGCTACACCTTC
.,.,TRBV19,TRBJ1-2,CASKLEEGAWGYGYTF,TGTGCCAGTAAACTCGAAGAGGGAGCCTGGGGCTATGGCTACACCTTC
TRBD2,.,TRBV6-5,TRBJ2-2,CASRRAGANTGELFF,TGTGCCAGCAGGAGAGCGGGGGCCAACACCGGGGAGCTGTTTTTT
.,.,TRBV15,TRBJ2-1,CATSRGVASTNEQFF,TGTGCCACCAGCAGAGGGGTGGCTAGTACCAATGAGCAGTTCTTC
.,.,TRBV12-3/TRBV12-4,TRBJ2-2,CASSSGTTGELFF,TGTGCCAGCAGTTCAGGGACAACCGGGGAGCTGTTTTTT